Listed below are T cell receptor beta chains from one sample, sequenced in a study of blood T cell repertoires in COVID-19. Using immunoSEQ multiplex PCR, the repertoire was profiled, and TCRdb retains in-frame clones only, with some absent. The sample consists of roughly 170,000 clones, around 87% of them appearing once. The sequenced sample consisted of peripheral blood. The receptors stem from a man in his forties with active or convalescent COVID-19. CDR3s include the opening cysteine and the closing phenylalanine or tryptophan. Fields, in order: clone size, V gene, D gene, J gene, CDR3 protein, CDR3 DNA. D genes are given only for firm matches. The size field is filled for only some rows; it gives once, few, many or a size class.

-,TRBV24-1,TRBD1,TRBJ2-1,CATSDSQGGAVYNEQFF,TGTGCCACCAGTGATTCACAGGGGGGAGCGGTCTACAATGAGCAGTTCTTC
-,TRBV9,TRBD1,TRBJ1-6,CASSAGQVLESPLHF,TGTGCCAGCAGCGCCGGACAGGTTTTAGAGTCACCCCTCCACTTT
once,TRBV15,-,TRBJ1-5,CATSRDSVRSQHF,TGTGCCACCAGCAGAGATTCGGTGAGGTCCCAGCATTTT
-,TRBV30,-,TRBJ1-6,CAWSPTGASSPLHF,TGTGCCTGGAGCCCGACAGGCGCGAGTTCACCCCTCCACTTT
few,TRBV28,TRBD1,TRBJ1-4,CASSSPTGETNEKLFF,TGTGCCAGCAGTTCACCCACAGGGGAAACTAATGAAAAACTGTTTTTT
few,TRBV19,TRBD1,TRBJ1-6,CASSPGQKNSPLHF,TGTGCCAGTAGCCCGGGACAGAAGAATTCACCCCTCCACTTT
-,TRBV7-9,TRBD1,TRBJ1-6,CASSKVLTGVTNSPLHF,TGTGCCAGCAGCAAAGTTTTAACAGGGGTTACTAATTCACCCCTCCACTTT
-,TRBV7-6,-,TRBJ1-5,CASSLEVGSQPQHF,TGTGCCAGCAGCTTAGAGGTAGGGAGTCAGCCCCAGCATTTT
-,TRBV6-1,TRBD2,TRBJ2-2,CASSEEPGLANRELFF,TGTGCCAGCAGTGAAGAACCAGGACTAGCGAATAGGGAGCTGTTTTTT
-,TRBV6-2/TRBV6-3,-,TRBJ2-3,CASSYPTGIPGGDTQYF,TGTGCCAGCAGTTACCCTACCGGGATCCCCGGAGGAGATACGCAGTATTTT
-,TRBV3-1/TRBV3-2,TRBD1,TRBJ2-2,CASSQPGTANTGELFF,TGTGCCAGCAGCCAACCCGGGACAGCGAACACCGGGGAGCTGTTTTTT
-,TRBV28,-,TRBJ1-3,CASSQAGEAGNTIYF,TGTGCCAGCAGCCAAGCGGGTGAGGCTGGAAACACCATATATTTT
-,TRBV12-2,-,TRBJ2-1,CASPPPSGRYNEQFF,TGTGCAAGTCCCCCTCCCTCAGGCCGCTACAATGAGCAGTTCTTC
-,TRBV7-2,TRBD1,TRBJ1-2,CASSLASGTGDGYTF,TGTGCCAGCAGCTTAGCCTCCGGGACAGGGGATGGCTACACCTTC
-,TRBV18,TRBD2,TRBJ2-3,CASSPRPSGGPRADTQYF,TGTGCCAGCTCACCACGTCCTAGCGGGGGGCCAAGGGCAGATACGCAGTATTTT
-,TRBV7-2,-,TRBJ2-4,CASSLQAQNIQYF,TGTGCCAGCAGCTTGCAGGCCCAAAACATTCAGTACTTC
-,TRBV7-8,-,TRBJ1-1,CASSLRRRVGMNTEAFF,TGTGCCAGCAGCTTAAGGCGCAGGGTGGGAATGAACACTGAAGCTTTCTTT
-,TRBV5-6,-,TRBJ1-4,CASSLRGANEKLFF,TGTGCCAGCAGCTTGCGGGGAGCTAATGAAAAACTGTTTTTT
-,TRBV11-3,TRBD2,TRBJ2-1,CASINLTSGGARGEQFF,TGTGCCAGCATCAATCTGACTAGCGGGGGGGCCAGAGGTGAGCAGTTCTTC
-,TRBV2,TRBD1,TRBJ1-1,CASRTLQGAAFF,TGTGCCAGCAGGACCTTACAGGGGGCTGCTTTCTTT
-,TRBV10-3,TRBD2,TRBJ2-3,CAISEDGTTTDTQYF,TGTGCCATCAGTGAGGATGGGACTACGACAGATACGCAGTATTTT
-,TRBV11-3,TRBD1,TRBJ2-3,CASSIQGSTDTQYF,TGTGCCAGCAGCATACAGGGGAGCACAGATACGCAGTATTTT
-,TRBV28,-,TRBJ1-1,CASSLSGNTEAFF,TGTGCCAGCAGTTTATCGGGGAACACTGAAGCTTTCTTT
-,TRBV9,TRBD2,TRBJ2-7,CASSPGGGTHEQYF,TGTGCCAGCAGCCCTGGGGGGGGGACCCACGAGCAGTACTTC
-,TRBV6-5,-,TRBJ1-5,CATSRGSNQPQHF,TGTGCCACATCTCGGGGGAGCAATCAGCCCCAGCATTTT
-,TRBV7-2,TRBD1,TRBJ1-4,CASSLGTDSYEKLFF,TGTGCCAGCAGCCTGGGGACAGATTCTTATGAAAAACTGTTTTTT
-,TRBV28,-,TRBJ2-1,CASSLYKNEQFF,TGTGCCAGCAGTTTATACAAGAATGAGCAGTTCTTC
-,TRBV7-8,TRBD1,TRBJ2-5,CASSTRQGRQETQYF,TGTGCCAGCAGCACTCGACAGGGCCGCCAAGAGACCCAGTACTTC
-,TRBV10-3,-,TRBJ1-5,CAISASRNSNQPQHF,TGTGCCATCAGTGCGTCCAGGAATAGCAATCAGCCCCAGCATTTT
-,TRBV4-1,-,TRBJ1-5,CASSQGLQGRAQPQHF,TGCGCCAGCAGCCAAGGTTTACAAGGGAGGGCTCAGCCCCAGCATTTT
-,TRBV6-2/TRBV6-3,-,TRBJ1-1,CASSGITEGENEAFF,TGTGCCAGCAGCGGAATAACAGAGGGGGAAAATGAAGCTTTCTTT
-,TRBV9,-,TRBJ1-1,CASSAEGGEAFF,TGTGCCAGCAGCGCCGAGGGAGGGGAAGCTTTCTTT
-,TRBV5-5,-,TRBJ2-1,CASSFRQDYSYNEQFF,TGTGCCAGCAGCTTTAGGCAGGACTACTCCTACAATGAGCAGTTCTTC
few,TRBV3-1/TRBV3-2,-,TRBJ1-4,CASSRTQTPVANEKLFF,TGTGCCAGCAGCCGAACCCAAACCCCGGTGGCTAATGAAAAACTGTTTTTT
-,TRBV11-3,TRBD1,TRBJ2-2,CASSGTGSTGELFF,TGTGCCAGCAGCGGGACAGGGAGTACCGGGGAGCTGTTTTTT
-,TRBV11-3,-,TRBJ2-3,CASSPDQGSTDTQYF,TGTGCCAGCAGCCCAGACCAGGGGAGCACAGATACGCAGTATTTT
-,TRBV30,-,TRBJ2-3,CAWSPPGAVYTDTQYF,TGTGCCTGGAGTCCCCCCGGAGCGGTTTACACAGATACGCAGTATTTT
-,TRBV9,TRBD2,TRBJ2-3,CASSERLAGGLDTQYF,TGTGCCAGCAGCGAACGACTAGCGGGGGGACTAGATACGCAGTATTTT
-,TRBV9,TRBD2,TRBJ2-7,CASSVSLAAEEQYF,TGTGCCAGCAGCGTATCCCTAGCGGCCGAGGAGCAGTACTTC
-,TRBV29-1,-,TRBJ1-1,CSSGGEKAFF,TGCAGCTCCGGGGGGGAGAAAGCTTTCTTT
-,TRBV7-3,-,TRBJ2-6,CASSPNRVILAGANVLTF,TGTGCCAGCAGCCCCAACAGGGTTATCTTAGCTGGGGCCAACGTCCTGACTTTC
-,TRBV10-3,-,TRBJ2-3,CAIRADSSTDTQYF,TGTGCCATCAGAGCGGACAGTAGCACAGATACGCAGTATTTT
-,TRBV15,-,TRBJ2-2,CATSREVSGELFF,TGTGCCACCAGCAGGGAGGTGTCCGGGGAGCTGTTTTTT
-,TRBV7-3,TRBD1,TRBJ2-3,CASGTGGTDTQYF,TGTGCCAGCGGGACAGGGGGCACAGATACGCAGTATTTT
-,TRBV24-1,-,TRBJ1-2,CATSDTQVYGYTF,TGTGCCACCAGTGATACTCAGGTCTATGGCTACACCTTC
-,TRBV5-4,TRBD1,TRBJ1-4,CASSYRGLITNEKLFF,TGTGCCAGCAGCTACAGGGGACTTATAACTAATGAAAAACTGTTTTTT
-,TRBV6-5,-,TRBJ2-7,CASIDGATLWSEQYF,TGTGCCAGCATAGATGGTGCTACCCTTTGGAGCGAGCAGTACTTC
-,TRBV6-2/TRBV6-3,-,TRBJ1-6,CASSYSDPLSGSPLHF,TGTGCCAGCAGTTACTCAGACCCACTCAGCGGTTCACCCCTCCACTTT